The present TCR beta chain was sequenced within a study of blood T cell repertoires in COVID-19. Original processing notes: Nucleated cell number was recorded as an estimate derived from reference gene primer amplification. The protocol was immunoSEQ multiplex PCR, while the TCRdb copy is restricted to in-frame clones and leaves out a portion. Clone size and the V and J calls come from that table; the DNA yielded D and trimming. The sample includes more than 40,000 clones, 70% to 90% of them seen just once. The CDR3 extends over 18 amino acids. Germline V gives CDR1 LNHDA, CDR2 SQIVND (reference sequence). The V gene lost 3 bases and the J gene lost 8 bases, with 28 bases spanning the gap. This clone showed up just once.

The chain carries TRBV19 and TRBJ1-2; D perhaps matches TRBD1 (6 bases). This sequence was found in a man aged 60 to 69 with acute or convalescent COVID-19. The sample was peripheral blood. The CDR3 sequence: CASSMEPGAGEWSMGYTF. The CDR3 nucleotides read TGTGCCAGTAGTATGGAACCTGGGGCAGGGGAATGGTCGATGGGCTACACCTTC.